This T cell receptor beta chain was profiled in a study of T cells in Graves' hyperthyroidism and ophthalmopathy. Study background: Upon initial diagnosis and before any treatment, peripheral blood was collected.

This CDR3 has 16 amino acids. Per the germline V gene, CDR1 is LGHDT and CDR2 is YNNKEL (reference sequence). V was cut by 0 bases and J by 5 bases, with 14 bases left in between. The study, taken as a whole, reports: Most clonotypes expanded in the thyroid (above 0.001) were also present in blood.

Comment on this clonotype: Antigen: not known.

RNA transcripts served as the template for amplifying TCR beta CDR3 regions. Researchers ran a first-round RT-PCR on the TCR CDR3 using the HTBI primer set. TCRdb called the multiplex PCR reads again in MiXCR, with one record for every CDR3 protein. The repertoire holds 450,000 to 600,000 distinct CDR3 sequences, with 11% to 15% as singletons. This receptor was identified in a woman between 40 and 55 years old with Graves' hyperthyroidism. This chain joins TRBV3-1 and TRBJ2-1; D is perhaps TRBD2 (6 bases). The sequenced sample was blood. This CDR3 reads CASSQDLAALNNEQFF. The CDR3 coding sequence is TGTGCCAGCAGCCAAGATTTAGCGGCCCTTAACAATGAGCAGTTCTTC.